The rows below give T cell receptor beta chains drawn from one sample of a study of blood T cell repertoires in COVID-19. Measured with immunoSEQ multiplex PCR; TCRdb has only the in-frame clones, and not every one. The table includes hundreds of thousands of clones, 83% detected once. The sequenced sample was peripheral blood. All receptors come from a woman in her 30s with COVID-19, enrolled during active disease. The CDR3 runs from the conserved cysteine through the conserved F or W. Each record gives: J gene, D gene, V gene, clone size, CDR3 protein, CDR3 DNA. A D gene is named only where the DNA matches it firmly. Not every row has a clone size; where given, it reads once, few, many or a size class.

TRBJ2-5 | . | TRBV11-3 | . | CASSRETLGTQYF | TGTGCCAGCAGCAGGGAGACCCTCGGGACCCAGTACTTC
TRBJ2-3 | . | TRBV4-1 | . | CASSQQGLLGTDTQYF | TGCGCCAGCAGCCAACAAGGACTATTAGGCACAGATACGCAGTATTTT
TRBJ2-3 | TRBD2 | TRBV18 | . | CASSRTSGGADTQYF | TGTGCCAGCTCGCGGACTAGCGGGGGGGCAGATACGCAGTATTTT
TRBJ1-1 | . | TRBV6-5 | . | CASTGGLNTEAFF | TGTGCCAGCACCGGGGGTCTAAACACTGAAGCTTTCTTT
TRBJ1-1 | TRBD1 | TRBV7-6 | . | CASSISAGQGNTEAFF | TGTGCCAGCAGCATCTCCGCGGGACAGGGGAACACTGAAGCTTTCTTT
TRBJ2-7 | TRBD1 | TRBV18 | . | CASSPLQQGASAQYF | TGTGCCAGCTCACCACTTCAACAGGGGGCGAGCGCGCAGTACTTC
TRBJ1-2 | TRBD1 | TRBV5-4 | . | CASSLEGAHYGYTF | TGTGCCAGCAGCTTGGAGGGGGCTCACTATGGCTACACCTTC
TRBJ2-1 | TRBD1 | TRBV19 | . | CASCGQDNNEQFF | TGTGCCAGTTGCGGACAGGACAACAATGAGCAGTTCTTC
TRBJ2-2 | TRBD1 | TRBV10-3 | . | CAISEGQGNTGELFF | TGTGCCATCAGTGAGGGACAGGGGAACACCGGGGAGCTGTTTTTT
TRBJ2-7 | TRBD1 | TRBV6-2/TRBV6-3 | once | CASSSYRGIDYEQYF | TGTGCCAGCAGTTCATACAGGGGGATTGATTACGAGCAGTACTTC
TRBJ2-7 | TRBD2 | TRBV10-3 | . | CAISDKTSGSSHEQYF | TGTGCCATCAGTGACAAGACTAGCGGGAGTTCCCACGAGCAGTACTTC
TRBJ1-1 | . | TRBV5-1 | once | CASSLGENTEAFF | TGCGCCAGCAGCTTGGGCGAGAACACTGAAGCTTTCTTT
TRBJ2-2 | . | TRBV13 | . | CASTVGGAGELFF | TGTGCCAGCACGGTCGGAGGAGCCGGGGAGCTGTTTTTT
TRBJ1-1 | . | TRBV19 | . | CASSSRLGVMNTEAFF | TGTGCCAGTAGCTCTCGGCTAGGGGTCATGAACACTGAAGCTTTCTTT
TRBJ1-6 | TRBD1 | TRBV27 | . | CASSLIPGTGFNNSPLHF | TGTGCCAGCAGTTTAATACCAGGGACAGGGTTTAATAATTCACCCCTCCACTTT
TRBJ1-6 | TRBD1 | TRBV3-1/TRBV3-2 | . | CASSQRVGQGNSPLHF | TGTGCCAGCAGCCAAAGGGTGGGACAGGGTAATTCACCCCTCCACTTT
TRBJ2-5 | TRBD2 | TRBV11-2 | . | CASSLGASGSRETQYF | TGTGCCAGCAGCTTAGGGGCTAGCGGGAGTAGGGAGACCCAGTACTTC
TRBJ2-7 | . | TRBV27 | . | CASSQGAYYEQYF | TGTGCCAGCAGTCAAGGGGCGTACTACGAGCAGTACTTC
TRBJ2-1 | . | TRBV4-1 | . | CASSGRGRHSYNEQFF | TGCGCCAGCAGCGGGCGGGGGCGGCACTCCTACAATGAGCAGTTCTTC